These 10 T cell receptor beta chains originate from one sample sequenced in a study of a mutant IDH1 vaccine in newly diagnosed glioma. Measured with immunoSEQ multiplex PCR; TCRdb has only the in-frame clones, and not every one. The profile covers 40,000 to 55,000 clones, with approximately 78% appearing a single time and roughly 4.8% taken by the ten largest. Antigen specificity for these receptors is unknown. Indicated time point: week 5, during vaccination. Vaccine doses each comprised 300 ug of mutant IDH1 20-mer peptide, with topical imiquimod. Source: PBMCs, taken from a glioma patient whose treatment included an IDH1 peptide vaccine. The source is a man aged 45-60 years with glioma.

V is TRBV9 and J is TRBJ1-3, with TRBD1 matching 8 bases. Germline loops: CDR1 SGDLS, CDR2 YYNGEE. The CDR3 contains 16 residues. After removal of 5 bases from V and 0 bases from J, the junction contained 7 bases not matched to a gene. CDR3 coding DNA: TGTGCCAGCAGTCTCACTACAGGGGGCTCTGGAAACACCATATATTTT. It specifies CASSLTTGGSGNTIYF.

This clone was seen only a few times. This chain joins TRBV5-1 and TRBJ1-1; TRBD1 aligns across 7 bases. The junction had 10 bases not matched to a gene; V was cut back by 4 bases and J by 4 bases. The CDR3 is 15 amino acids. Germline assignment: CDR1 SGHRS and CDR2 YFSETQ. The CDR3 protein is CASSISGGLSTEAFF. The DNA of the CDR3 is TGCGCCAGCAGCATCTCAGGGGGACTCTCCACTGAAGCTTTCTTT.

By frequency in the sample, this clone is medium-sized (0.01 to 0.1%). This rearrangement joins TRBV6-1 to TRBJ2-7; D remains unclear. Between the trimmed V and J ends, which lost 6 bases and 0 bases, there was a span of 3 bases. CDR3 size: 11 residues. The V gene's germline CDR1 is MNHNS and CDR2 SASEGT. CDR3 residues: CASSPSYEQYF. The CDR3 DNA reads TGTGCCAGCAGCCCCTCCTACGAGCAGTACTTC.

The chain links TRBV18 to TRBJ2-5, with no clear D. The CDR3 extends over 16 amino acids. V was cut by 2 bases and J by 1 base, with 14 bases left in between. Per the germline V gene, CDR1 is KGHSH and CDR2 is LQKENI. This chain's CDR3 is CASSPAWDEPQETQYF. The CDR3 bases are TGTGCCAGCTCACCAGCCTGGGATGAACCCCAAGAGACCCAGTACTTC.

The chain employs TRBV4-1 and TRBJ2-1; no definite D call. This CDR3 is 12 amino acids long. Between the trimmed V and J ends, which lost 1 base and 6 bases, there was a span of 4 bases. Germline-derived CDR1 and CDR2 are MGHRA and YSYEKL. In nucleotides, the CDR3 is TGCGCCAGCAGCCAAGTTTTCAATGAGCAGTTCTTC. Encoded protein: CASSQVFNEQFF.

The V call is TRBV7-3, the J call TRBJ2-1, with D possibly being TRBD2 (7 bases). Germline CDR1 reads SGHTA; CDR2 reads FQGTGA. V shed 5 bases and J shed 5 bases, with 16 bases lying between them. The length of the CDR3 is 15 residues. The CDR3 region has the DNA TGTGCCAGCAGCCAAGGGGGGGCCATGAACAATGAGCAGTTCTTC. It specifies CASSQGGAMNNEQFF. Using reference TRBV7-3 and TRBJ2-1 for the parts outside the CDR3, the full variable domain is GAGVSQTPSNKVTEKGKYVELRCDPISGHTALYWYRQSLGQGPEFLIYFQGTGAADDSGLPNDRFFAVRPEGSVSTLKIQRTERGDSAVYLCASSQGGAMNNEQFFGPGTRLTVL.

This chain joins TRBV5-1 and TRBJ1-6; 10 positions agree with TRBD1. From germline, CDR1 is SGHRS and CDR2 YFSETQ. This CDR3 is built from 14 residues. V lost 4 bases, J lost 10 bases, and 5 bases stayed unmatched. The CDR3: CASSRDRGRSPLHF. CDR3 DNA: TGCGCCAGCAGCCGGGACAGGGGTCGATCACCCCTCCACTTT.

This clone was observed a single time. The chain couples TRBV7-9 to TRBJ2-1; the D call may be TRBD1 or TRBD2 (5 bases each). The CDR3 is made up of 14 amino acids. Trimming left V 1 base short and J 6 bases short, with 10 bases between. Germline CDR1 is SEHNR and CDR2 is FQNEAQ (reference sequence). The CDR3 DNA is TGTGCCAGCAGCTTAGGGGGACGGTCCAATGAGCAGTTCTTC. This sequence encodes CASSLGGRSNEQFF.

The rearrangement links TRBV2 to TRBJ2-1; either TRBD1 or TRBD2 may supply D (5 bases each). Trimming cost V 10 bases and J 3 bases, with 10 bases left between them. In germline, CDR1 is SNHLY, CDR2 FYNNEI. This CDR3 comprises 12 residues. The CDR3 spells CATSRGYNEQFF. The CDR3 DNA is TGTGCCACCTCGAGGGGCTACAATGAGCAGTTCTTC.

The chain combines TRBV27 with TRBJ1-5; 7 bases are shared with TRBD1. The CDR3 has 14 amino acids. Losses at the gene ends were 0 bases for V and 8 bases for J; bases not matched to a gene: 4. Germline values: CDR1 MNHEY, CDR2 SMNVEV (reference sequence). Written as DNA, the CDR3 is TGTGCCAGCAGTTTATCATACAGGGGCAAGCCCCAGCATTTT. It codes for CASSLSYRGKPQHF.